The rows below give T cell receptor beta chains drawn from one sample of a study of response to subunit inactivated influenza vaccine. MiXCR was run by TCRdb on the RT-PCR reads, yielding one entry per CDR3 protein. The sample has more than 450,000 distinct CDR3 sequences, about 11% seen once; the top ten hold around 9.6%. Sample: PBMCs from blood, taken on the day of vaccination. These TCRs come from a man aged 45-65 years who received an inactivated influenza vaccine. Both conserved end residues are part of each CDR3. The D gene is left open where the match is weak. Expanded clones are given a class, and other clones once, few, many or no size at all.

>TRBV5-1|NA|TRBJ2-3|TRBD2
CASSRLAGGPNTQYF
TGCGCCAGCAGCCGACTAGCGGGGGGGCCGAATACGCAGTATTTT
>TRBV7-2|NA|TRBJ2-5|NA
CASSYGIQETQYF
TGTGCCAGCAGCTACGGAATCCAAGAGACCCAGTACTTC
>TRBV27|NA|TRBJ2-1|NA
CASSFRRGAPEFNEQFF
TGTGCCAGCAGTTTCCGCCGCGGGGCCCCGGAATTCAATGAGCAGTTCTTC
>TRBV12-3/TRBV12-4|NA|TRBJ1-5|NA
CASSSPSNQPQHF
TGTGCCAGCAGTTCCCCAAGCAATCAGCCCCAGCATTTT
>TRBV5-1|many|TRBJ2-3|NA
CASSWGGTDTQYF
TGCGCCAGCAGCTGGGGGGGCACAGATACGCAGTATTTT
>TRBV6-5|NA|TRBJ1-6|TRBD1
CASSWDRGSPLHF
TGTGCCAGCAGTTGGGACAGGGGTTCACCCCTCCACTTT
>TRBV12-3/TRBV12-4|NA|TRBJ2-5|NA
CASSFSIGPIGETQYF
TGTGCCAGCAGTTTTAGTATAGGCCCCATCGGGGAGACCCAGTACTTC
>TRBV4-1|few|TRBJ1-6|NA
CASSQVADKAISPLHF
TGCGCCAGCAGCCAAGTAGCAGATAAAGCAATATCACCCCTCCACTTT
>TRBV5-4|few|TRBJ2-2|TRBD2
CASSSSGNRAGELFF
TGTGCCAGCAGCTCTAGCGGGAATAGGGCCGGGGAGCTGTTTTTT
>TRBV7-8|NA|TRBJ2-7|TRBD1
CASSPPGTGIGFSYEQYF
TGTGCCAGCAGCCCGCCCGGGACAGGTATTGGGTTCTCCTACGAGCAGTACTTC
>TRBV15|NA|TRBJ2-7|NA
CATSPRASDSCEQYF
TGTGCCACCAGCCCACGGGCAAGTGACTCCTGCGAGCAGTACTTC
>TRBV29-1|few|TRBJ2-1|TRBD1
CSAHRDRGNNEQFF
TGCAGCGCTCACCGGGACAGGGGGAACAATGAGCAGTTCTTC
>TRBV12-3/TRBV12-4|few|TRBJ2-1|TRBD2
CASSLVVTSGRAYNEQFF
TGTGCCAGCAGTTTAGTAGTGACTAGCGGGAGGGCTTACAATGAGCAGTTCTTC
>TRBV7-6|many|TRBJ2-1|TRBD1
CASSQNTRQGEENEQFF
TGTGCCAGCAGCCAAAATACAAGACAGGGGGAGGAAAATGAGCAGTTCTTC
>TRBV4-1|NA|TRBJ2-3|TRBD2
CASSQDTSGTSTDTQYF
TGCGCCAGCAGCCAAGATACTAGCGGGACTAGCACAGATACGCAGTATTTT
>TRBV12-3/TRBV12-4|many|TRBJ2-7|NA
CASSLVGIYEQYF
TGTGCCAGCAGTTTAGTCGGTATCTACGAGCAGTACTTC
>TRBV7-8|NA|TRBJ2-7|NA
CASSSTGRVQTFAYEQYF
TGTGCCAGCAGCTCGACGGGCAGGGTACAAACCTTTGCCTACGAGCAGTACTTC
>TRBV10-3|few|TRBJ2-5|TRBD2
CAISGGDQETQYF
TGTGCCATCAGCGGGGGGGACCAAGAGACCCAGTACTTC
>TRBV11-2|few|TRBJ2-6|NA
CATRGRTGLSGANVLTF
TGTGCCACGCGGGGCCGAACTGGCCTCTCTGGGGCCAACGTCCTGACTTTC
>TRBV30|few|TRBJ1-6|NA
CAWSVQGIYSPLHF
TGTGCCTGGAGTGTCCAGGGGATATATTCACCCCTCCACTTT